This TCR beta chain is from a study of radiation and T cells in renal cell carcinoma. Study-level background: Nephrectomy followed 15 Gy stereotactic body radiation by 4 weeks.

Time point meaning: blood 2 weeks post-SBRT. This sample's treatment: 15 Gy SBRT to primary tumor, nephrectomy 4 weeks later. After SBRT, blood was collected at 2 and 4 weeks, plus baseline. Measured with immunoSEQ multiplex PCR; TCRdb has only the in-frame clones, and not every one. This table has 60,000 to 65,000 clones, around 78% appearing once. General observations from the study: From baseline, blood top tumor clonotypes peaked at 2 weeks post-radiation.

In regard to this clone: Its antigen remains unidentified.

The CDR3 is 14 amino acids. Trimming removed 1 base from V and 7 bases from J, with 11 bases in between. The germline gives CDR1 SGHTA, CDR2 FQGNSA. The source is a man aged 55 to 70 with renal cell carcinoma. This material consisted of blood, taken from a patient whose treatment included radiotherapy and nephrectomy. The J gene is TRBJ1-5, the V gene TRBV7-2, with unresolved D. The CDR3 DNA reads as TGTGCCAGCAGCTTAGAGGGAAAGCTACAGCCCCAGCATTTT. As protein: CASSLEGKLQPQHF.